This T cell receptor beta chain was obtained from a study of blood T cells in healthy people across ages. This clonotype was seen more than once but under ten times. PCR was performed a second time for roughly 7 to 11 cycles using a sample-barcoded 5' primer and a J-beta primer mix. TCRdb ran MiXCR on the 5' RACE reads and lists one entry per CDR3 protein. The sample has 1.8 million or so distinct CDR3 sequences; 35% to 50% are singletons. This CDR3 contains 17 residues. The germline gives CDR1 SEHNR, CDR2 FQNEAQ (reference sequence). The V gene end was trimmed by 2 bases and the J gene end by 2 bases; junction bases not matched to a gene: 10.

The sequence derives from a human donor in good health. The sample consisted of blood. The chain employs TRBV7-9 and TRBJ2-5; 8 bases line up with TRBD2. As DNA, the CDR3 is TGTGCCAGCAGCTTAAGCTCGGGGGGGCGAGGGCAAGAGACCCAGTACTTC. Translation: CASSLSSGGRGQETQYF. Drawing the rest from reference TRBV7-9 and TRBJ2-5, the complete variable domain is DTGVSQNPRHKITKRGQNVTFRCDPISEHNRLYWYRQTLGQGPEFLTYFQNEAQLEKSRLLSDRFSAERPKGSFSTLEIQRTEQGDSAMYLCASSLSSGGRGQETQYFGPGTRLLVL.